Sequencing of this T cell receptor beta chain was carried out in a study of shared clonotypes between healthy human individuals. Study results and caveats: Naive subsets generally had larger estimated richness than memory subsets.

TCRdb's copy holds only in-frame clones and misses some; the assay was immunoSEQ multiplex PCR. The repertoire holds under 2,000,000 clones, with approximately 94% as singletons. CD45RO-negative CD8 cells positively selected for CCR7 made up the naive population, which excluded terminally differentiated effector memory CD45RA+ cells. Those who donated, Caucasian adults without exception, all lived in Nashville, Tennessee. Trimming shortened V by 1 base and J by 3 bases, and 10 bases separated the two germline ends. Germline V gives CDR1 SQVTM, CDR2 ANQGSEA. The CDR3 runs 13 residues. Notes on this clone: Its antigen is not known.

This sequence joins TRBV29-1 and TRBJ2-7; TRBD1 might be the D (5 bases). The origin of this receptor is a young man in good health. Sequencing was carried out using naive CD8+ T cells sorted from blood. The CDR3, as DNA: TGCAGCGTTGAAGCAGGGTCCGGCTACGAGCAGTACTTC. This codes for CSVEAGSGYEQYF.